Below are 17 T cell receptor beta chains sequenced from a single sample in a study of cytomegalovirus exposure and HLA in healthy donors. PCR amplification relied on 60 Vbeta primers (plus 13 Jbeta primers). Method: immunoSEQ multiplex PCR; TCRdb's copy keeps in-frame clones and lacks some. The table has 150,000 to 200,000 clones, around 90% seen once. Sequencing was carried out using PBMCs. These receptors all come from a woman aged 18-29 years in good health and CMV-seronegative.

The CDR3 spells CASSLVVWEAFF. CDR3 DNA sequence: TGTGCCAGCAGCTTAGTAGTTTGGGAAGCTTTCTTT. This chain uses TRBV11-2 with TRBJ1-1; D unclear. Trimming took 1 base from V and 8 from J, leaving 8 bases between them. Germline CDR1 reads SGHAT; CDR2 reads FQNNGV. CDR3 length: 12 amino acids. The complete variable domain, with remaining parts taken from reference TRBV11-2 and TRBJ1-1, reads EAGVAQSPRYKIIEKRQSVAFWCNPISGHATLYWYQQILGQGPKLLIQFQNNGVVDDSQLPKDRFSAERLKGVDSTLKIQPAKLEDSAVYLCASSLVVWEAFFGQGTRLTVV.

The J gene is TRBJ2-5, the V gene TRBV6-5, with D possibly TRBD1 on 6 matching bases. The CDR3 sequence is 13 residues long. Trimming pared 8 bases from V and 2 bases from J, leaving 12 bases between. Germline V CDR1 and CDR2: MNHEY, SVGAGI. CDR3 in DNA: TGTGCCAGCTCTCTTGGACAGCAAGAGACCCAGTACTTC. Translating gives CASSLGQQETQYF.

The chain has TRBV19 and TRBJ2-7; perhaps TRBD1 as D (5 bases). Germline lookup yields CDR1 LNHDA and CDR2 SQIVND (reference sequence). CDR3 length: 13 residues. V was shortened by 6 bases and J by 5 bases, with 14 bases between the two germline ends. The CDR3 DNA reads as TGTGCCAGTAGCCCCAGGGCGTTTAACGAGCAGTACTTC. Protein sequence: CASSPRAFNEQYF.

This clone was counted a single time. The V gene is TRBV28, the J gene TRBJ2-7; 13 bases agree with TRBD2. The CDR3 spans 18 residues. The V gene end was trimmed by 3 bases and the J gene end by 2 bases; junction bases not matched to a gene: 10. The germline CDR1 and CDR2 sequences are MDHEN and SYDVKM. The CDR3 here is CASSFIRLAGGQTYEQYF. The DNA for the CDR3 is TGTGCCAGCAGTTTTATCCGACTAGCGGGGGGTCAGACCTACGAGCAGTACTTC.

Comments on this clone: Other DNA sequences within the sample encode an identical CDR3. The rearrangement links TRBV9 to TRBJ2-1, with TRBD2 matching over 7 bases. V dropped 0 bases and J dropped 2; count of bases not matched to a gene: 2. The CDR3 totals 15 residues. Germline V gene data show CDR1 as SGDLS and CDR2 as YYNGEE. The CDR3 region has the DNA TGTGCCAGCAGCGTAGTGGGGGGGACCTACAATGAGCAGTTCTTC. Its translation is CASSVVGGTYNEQFF.

V gene TRBV7-8 combines with J gene TRBJ2-6; D is possibly TRBD1 (5 bases). This CDR3 region has 16 residues. The germline V gene has CDR1 SGHVS and CDR2 FQNEAQ. Between the trimmed V and J ends, which lost 1 base and 0 bases, there was a span of 7 bases. The CDR3 loop is CASSLEGRSGANVLTF. CDR3 DNA sequence: TGTGCCAGCAGCTTAGAGGGGCGCTCTGGGGCCAACGTCCTGACTTTC.

This clone was recorded a few times. The chain has TRBV7-6 and TRBJ2-7; 7 nucleotides line up with TRBD1. The ends lost 5 bases at V and 5 bases at J; junction bases unmatched: 12. The CDR3 loop spans 15 amino acids. CDR1 and CDR2 (germline): SGHVS, FNYEAQ. CDR3 nucleotides: TGTGCCAGCAGCCCCCGGGACAGTGTTCGGGACGAGCAGTACTTC. Protein product: CASSPRDSVRDEQYF.

The chain has TRBV29-1 and TRBJ2-5, with D perhaps matching TRBD1 (6 bases). Per the germline V gene, CDR1 is SQVTM and CDR2 is ANQGSEA. Trimming stripped 5 bases from V and 0 bases from J, with 22 bases between. The CDR3 spans 17 residues. The CDR3 DNA reads as TGCAGCGTTTCTCGAACGGGGACATCCAGGTACCAAGAGACCCAGTACTTC. Protein product: CSVSRTGTSRYQETQYF. Variable domain in full (rest from reference TRBV29-1 and TRBJ2-5): SAVISQKPSRDICQRGTSLTIQCQVDSQVTMMFWYRQQPGQSLTLIATANQGSEATYESGFVIDKFPISRPNLTFSTLTVSNMSPEDSSIYLCSVSRTGTSRYQETQYFGPGTRLLVL.

The chain is built from TRBV5-6 and TRBJ1-2; D might be TRBD1 (5 bases). Trimming stripped 0 bases from V and 9 bases from J, with 9 bases between. Germline CDR1 reads SGHDT; CDR2 reads YYEEEE. There are 12 residues in the CDR3. Here the CDR3 DNA reads TGTGCCAGCAGCTTGGCGGGGGGACGCTACACCTTC. This encodes CASSLAGGRYTF. The whole variable domain, filled in from reference TRBV5-6 and TRBJ1-2, reads DAGVTQSPTHLIKTRGQQVTLRCSPKSGHDTVSWYQQALGQGPQFIFQYYEEEERQRGNFPDRFSGHQFPNYSSELNVNALLLGDSALYLCASSLAGGRYTFGSGTRLTVV.

CDR3 nucleotide sequence: TGTGCCAGCAGCTTAAGGGGGGGGCAGACCAACACCGGGGAGCTGTTTTTT. Translation: CASSLRGGQTNTGELFF. The gene calls are TRBV7-9 and TRBJ2-2; maybe TRBD2 (7 bases). This CDR3 has 17 residues. The germline CDR1 and CDR2 sequences are SEHNR and FQNEAQ (reference sequence). Trimming shortened V by 2 bases and J by 2 bases, and 15 bases separated the two germline ends.

The chain links TRBV7-9 to TRBJ2-1; tentatively, D is TRBD2 (5 bases). The CDR3 covers 13 residues. Trimming cost V 1 base and J 6 bases, with 7 bases left between them. The germline CDR1 and CDR2 sequences are SEHNR and FQNEAQ (reference sequence). In DNA, the CDR3 is TGTGCCAGCAGCTTAGGGAGGCTCAATGAGCAGTTCTTC. Translation: CASSLGRLNEQFF.

CDR3 sequence reads: CASSKEGLEKQGSSGANVLTF. The CDR3 DNA reads TGTGCCAGCAGCAAAGAGGGGTTGGAAAAACAGGGAAGCTCTGGGGCCAACGTCCTGACTTTC. The chain joins TRBV21-1 to TRBJ2-6; no check of the table's D call, TRBD1, against the DNA was made. TRBV21-1 is recorded as a pseudogene. This CDR3 spans 21 amino acids.

The CDR3 DNA reads TGTGCCATCAGTGTAGGACAGGGCCACTATAATTCACCCCTCCACTTT. Translating it yields CAISVGQGHYNSPLHF. The V gene is TRBV10-3, the J gene TRBJ1-6; 8 bases match TRBD1. J gave up 3 bases and V 4 bases, and 5 bases lay outside the gene matches. The CDR3 length is 16 residues. The germline V gene encodes CDR1 ENHRY and CDR2 SYGVKD.

The rearrangement links TRBV7-8 to TRBJ2-7; TRBD2 matches at 10 bases. Losses at the gene ends were 2 bases for V and 3 bases for J; bases not matched to a gene: 10. The CDR3 has 17 amino acids. Germline values: CDR1 SGHVS, CDR2 FQNEAQ. CDR3 region: CASSLSALAGSNYEQYF. CDR3 bases: TGTGCCAGCAGCTTATCGGCACTAGCGGGATCGAACTACGAGCAGTACTTC.

The V and J genes are TRBV6-6 and TRBJ2-1, with 10 bases lining up with TRBD2. There are 12 residues in the CDR3. From germline, CDR1 is MNHNY and CDR2 SVGAGI (reference sequence). The V gene end was trimmed by 6 bases and the J gene end by 8 bases; junction bases not matched to a gene: 1. The CDR3 loop is CASSLAGDEQFF. The CDR3 DNA reads as TGTGCCAGCAGCCTAGCGGGGGATGAGCAGTTCTTC.

The V and J genes are TRBV2 and TRBJ1-2; D gene ambiguous. The CDR3 spans 14 residues. CDR1 is SNHLY, CDR2 FYNNEI, per germline. Trimming left V 2 bases short and J 0 bases short, with 7 bases between. CDR3 DNA sequence: TGTGCCAGCAGTGAATCGGGGACTAACTATGGCTACACCTTC. Translated, it gives CASSESGTNYGYTF.

The chain joins TRBV15 to TRBJ2-5, with TRBD1 as a possible D gene (6 bases). Germline values: CDR1 LNHNV, CDR2 YYDKDF (reference sequence). The V gene lost 5 bases and the J gene lost 5 bases, with 12 bases spanning the gap. The CDR3 covers 13 residues. CDR3 residues: CATSPGVRETQYF. CDR3 in DNA: TGTGCCACCAGCCCAGGGGTTCGGGAGACCCAGTACTTC.